These 4 T cell receptor beta chains share one sample of origin, sequenced in a study of CD8 T cells in seronegative destructive rheumatoid arthritis. Profiling relied on immunoSEQ multiplex PCR, and the TCRdb table lists in-frame clones only, not all of them. This sample yields under 800 clones, of which approximately 91% are seen a single time; 9% to 10% belongs to the top ten. The source material was CD8+ T cells from blood. The receptor set was obtained from a woman aged 50 or older with seronegative destructive rheumatoid arthritis.

The chain combines TRBV5-1 with TRBJ1-1, with 10 bases identical to TRBD1. Trimming at V came to 5 bases and at J to 0 bases, leaving 13 bases not matched to a gene. The CDR3 spans 18 residues. The V gene's germline CDR1 is SGHRS and CDR2 YFSETQ. The CDR3 protein is CASRGQGLRMGMNTEAFF. CDR3 DNA sequence: TGCGCCAGCAGGGGACAGGGGTTAAGGATGGGCATGAACACTGAAGCTTTCTTT.

The V gene is TRBV27, the J gene TRBJ2-7; possibly TRBD1 for D (7 bases). Trimming stripped 6 bases from V and 7 bases from J, with 10 bases between. The germline V gene encodes CDR1 MNHEY and CDR2 SMNVEV (reference sequence). This CDR3 contains 11 residues. The CDR3 bases are TGTGCCAGCAGCCAGGGGGGAGAGCAGTACTTC. It translates to CASSQGGEQYF.

This sequence joins TRBV14 and TRBJ2-7, with TRBD2 matching over 8 bases. V dropped 5 bases and J dropped 5; count of bases not matched to a gene: 11. Germline V gene sequence: CDR1 SGHDN, CDR2 FVKESK. The CDR3 sequence is 15 residues long. CDR3: CASSVYGTRIHEQYF. The CDR3 DNA reads as TGTGCCAGCAGCGTCTACGGGACTAGAATTCACGAGCAGTACTTC.

This clone has only a few counts. The chain recombines TRBV7-2 with TRBJ2-7, with D uncertain. V was pared by 5 bases and J by 3 bases, with 8 bases between. Germline CDR1 reads SGHTA; CDR2 reads FQGNSA. The CDR3 consists of 12 residues. The CDR3 spells CASSPEVYEQYF. Here the CDR3 DNA reads TGTGCCAGCAGCCCCGAGGTCTACGAGCAGTACTTC.